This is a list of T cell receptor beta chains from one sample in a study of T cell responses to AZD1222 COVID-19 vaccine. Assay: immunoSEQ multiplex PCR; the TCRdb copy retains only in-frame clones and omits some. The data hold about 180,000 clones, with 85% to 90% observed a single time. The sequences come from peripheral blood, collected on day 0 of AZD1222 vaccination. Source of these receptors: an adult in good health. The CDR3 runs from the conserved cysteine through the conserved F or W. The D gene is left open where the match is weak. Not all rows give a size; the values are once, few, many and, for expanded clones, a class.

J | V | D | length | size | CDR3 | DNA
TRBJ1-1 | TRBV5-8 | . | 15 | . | CASSLDEEMNTEAFF | TGTGCCAGCAGCTTGGACGAGGAAATGAACACTGAAGCTTTCTTT
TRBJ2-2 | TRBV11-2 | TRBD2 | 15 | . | CASSSTSGYTGELFF | TGTGCCAGCAGCTCGACTAGCGGTTACACCGGGGAGCTGTTTTTT
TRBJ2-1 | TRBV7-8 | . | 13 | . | CASSLDLVTEQFF | TGTGCCAGCAGCTTAGACTTAGTCACTGAGCAGTTCTTC
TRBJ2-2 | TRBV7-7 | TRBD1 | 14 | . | CASSSGTATGELFF | TGTGCCAGCAGCTCCGGGACAGCCACCGGGGAGCTGTTTTTT
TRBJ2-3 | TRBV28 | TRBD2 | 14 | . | CASTNGLAGGYHYF | TGTGCCAGCACTAATGGGCTAGCGGGGGGCTATCACTATTTT
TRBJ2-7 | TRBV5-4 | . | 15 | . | CASTNRASVTYEQYF | TGTGCCAGCACCAATAGGGCTAGCGTCACCTACGAGCAGTACTTC
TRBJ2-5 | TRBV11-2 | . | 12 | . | CASSLGAETQYF | TGTGCCAGCAGCTTAGGGGCAGAGACCCAGTACTTC
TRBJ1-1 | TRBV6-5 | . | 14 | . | CASMMREVNTEAFF | TGTGCCAGCATGATGAGGGAGGTGAACACTGAAGCTTTCTTT
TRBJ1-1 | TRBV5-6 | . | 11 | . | CASSINTEAFF | TGTGCCAGCAGCATTAACACTGAAGCTTTCTTT
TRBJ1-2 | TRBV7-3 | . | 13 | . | CASRRGPEDGYTF | TGTGCCAGCAGACGAGGGCCCGAGGATGGCTACACCTTC
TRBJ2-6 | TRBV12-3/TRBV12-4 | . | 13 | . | CASSLAGANVLTF | TGTGCCAGCAGTTTAGCTGGGGCCAACGTCCTGACTTTC
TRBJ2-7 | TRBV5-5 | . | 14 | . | CASSQTGQNYEQYF | TGTGCCAGCAGCCAAACGGGGCAGAATTACGAGCAGTACTTC
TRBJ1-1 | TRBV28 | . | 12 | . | CASSLWADEAFF | TGTGCCAGCAGTTTATGGGCGGATGAAGCTTTCTTT
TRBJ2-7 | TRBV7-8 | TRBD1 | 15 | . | CASSLRGTGPYEQYF | TGTGCCAGCAGCTTAAGAGGGACAGGTCCCTACGAGCAGTACTTC
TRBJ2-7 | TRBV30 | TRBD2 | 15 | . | CAWSVRGAGEREQYF | TGTGCCTGGAGTGTACGGGGAGCGGGAGAACGCGAGCAGTACTTC
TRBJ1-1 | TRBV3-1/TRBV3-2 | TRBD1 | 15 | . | CASSPRQGRYTEAFF | TGTGCCAGCAGCCCACGACAGGGGAGGTACACTGAAGCTTTCTTT
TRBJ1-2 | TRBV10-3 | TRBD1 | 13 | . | CAISERGQNGYTF | TGTGCCATCAGTGAGAGGGGGCAGAATGGCTACACCTTC
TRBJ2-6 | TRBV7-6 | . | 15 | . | CASSLSRSGANVLTF | TGTGCCAGCAGCTTATCGAGGTCTGGGGCCAACGTCCTGACTTTC
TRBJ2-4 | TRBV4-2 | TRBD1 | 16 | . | CASSQEGRGRENIQYF | TGTGCCAGCAGCCAAGAAGGCAGGGGGCGCGAAAACATTCAGTACTTC
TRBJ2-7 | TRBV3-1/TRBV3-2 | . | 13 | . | CASSQVAEAEQYF | TGTGCCAGCAGCCAAGTCGCCGAGGCCGAGCAGTACTTC
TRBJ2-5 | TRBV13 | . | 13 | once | CASSLGLPGTQYF | TGTGCCAGCAGCTTAGGACTGCCAGGGACCCAGTACTTC
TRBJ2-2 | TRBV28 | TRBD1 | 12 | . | CASNRGMGELFF | TGTGCCAGCAACAGGGGAATGGGGGAGCTGTTTTTT